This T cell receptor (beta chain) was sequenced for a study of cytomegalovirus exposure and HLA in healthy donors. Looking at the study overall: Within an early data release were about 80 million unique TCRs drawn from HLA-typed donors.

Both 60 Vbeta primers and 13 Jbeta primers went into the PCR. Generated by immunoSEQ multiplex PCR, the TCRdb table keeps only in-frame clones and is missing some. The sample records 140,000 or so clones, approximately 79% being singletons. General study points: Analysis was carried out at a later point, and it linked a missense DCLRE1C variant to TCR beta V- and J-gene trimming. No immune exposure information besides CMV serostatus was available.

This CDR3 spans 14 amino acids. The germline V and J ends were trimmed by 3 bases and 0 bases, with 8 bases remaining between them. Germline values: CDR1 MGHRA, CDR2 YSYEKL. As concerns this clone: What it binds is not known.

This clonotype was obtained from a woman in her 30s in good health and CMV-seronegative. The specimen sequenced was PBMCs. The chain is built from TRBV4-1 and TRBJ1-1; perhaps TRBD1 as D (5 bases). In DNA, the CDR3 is TGCGCCAGCAGCCAGGGGGGTATGAACACTGAAGCTTTCTTT. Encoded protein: CASSQGGMNTEAFF.